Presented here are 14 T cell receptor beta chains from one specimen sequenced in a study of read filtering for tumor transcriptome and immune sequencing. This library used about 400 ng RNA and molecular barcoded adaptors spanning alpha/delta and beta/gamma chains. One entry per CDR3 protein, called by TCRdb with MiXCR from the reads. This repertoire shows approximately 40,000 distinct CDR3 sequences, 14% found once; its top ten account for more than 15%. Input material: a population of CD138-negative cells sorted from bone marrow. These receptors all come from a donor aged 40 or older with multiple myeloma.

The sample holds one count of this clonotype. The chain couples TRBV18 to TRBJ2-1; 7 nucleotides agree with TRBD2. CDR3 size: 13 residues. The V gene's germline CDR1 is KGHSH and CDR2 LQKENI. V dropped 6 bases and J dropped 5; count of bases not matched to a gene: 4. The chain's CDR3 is CASSTGRDNEQFF. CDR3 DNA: TGTGCCAGCTCTACGGGGAGGGACAATGAGCAGTTCTTC.

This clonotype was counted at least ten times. The CDR3 here is CSALRPSSYEQYF. Here the CDR3 DNA reads TGCAGTGCTCTCCGTCCGAGCTCCTACGAGCAGTACTTC. The V call is TRBV20-1, the J call TRBJ2-7, with D hard to call. The germline CDR1 and CDR2 sequences are DFQATT and SNEGSKA (reference sequence). Trimming left V 5 bases short and J 0 bases short, with 11 bases between. This CDR3 region has 13 residues.

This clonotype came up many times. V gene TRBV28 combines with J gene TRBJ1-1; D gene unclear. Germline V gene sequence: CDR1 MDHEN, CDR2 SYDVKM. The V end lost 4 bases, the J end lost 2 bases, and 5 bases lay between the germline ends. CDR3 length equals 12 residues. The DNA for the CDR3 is TGTGCCAGCAGTTCCTACAACACTGAAGCTTTCTTT. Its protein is CASSSYNTEAFF.

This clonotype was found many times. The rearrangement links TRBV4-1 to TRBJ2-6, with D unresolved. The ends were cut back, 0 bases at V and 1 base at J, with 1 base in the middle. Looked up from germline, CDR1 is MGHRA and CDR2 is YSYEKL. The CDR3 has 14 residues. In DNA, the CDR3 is TGCGCCAGCAGCCAAGATTCTGGGGCCAACGTCCTGACTTTC. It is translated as CASSQDSGANVLTF.

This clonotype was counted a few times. The CDR3 DNA follows: TGTGCCGCGGGCCATCAGCCCCAGCATTTT. Protein: CAAGHQPQHF. The chain combines TRBV24-1 with TRBJ1-5; D unclear. In germline, CDR1 is KGHDR, CDR2 SFDVKD. The CDR3 extends over 10 amino acids. Trimming left V 12 bases short and J 5 bases short, with 7 bases between.

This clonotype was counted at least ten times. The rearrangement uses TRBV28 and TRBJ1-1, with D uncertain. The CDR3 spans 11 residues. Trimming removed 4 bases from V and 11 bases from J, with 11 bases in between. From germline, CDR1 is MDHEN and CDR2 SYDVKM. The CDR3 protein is CASSYGLNAFF. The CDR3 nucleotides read TGTGCCAGCAGTTACGGACTGAATGCTTTCTTT.

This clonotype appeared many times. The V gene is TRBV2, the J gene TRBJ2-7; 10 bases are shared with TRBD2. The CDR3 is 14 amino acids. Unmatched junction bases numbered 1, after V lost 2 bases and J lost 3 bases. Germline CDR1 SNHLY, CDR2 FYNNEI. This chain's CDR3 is CASSERTSGYEQYF. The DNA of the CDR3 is TGTGCCAGCAGTGAACGGACTAGCGGCTACGAGCAGTACTTC.

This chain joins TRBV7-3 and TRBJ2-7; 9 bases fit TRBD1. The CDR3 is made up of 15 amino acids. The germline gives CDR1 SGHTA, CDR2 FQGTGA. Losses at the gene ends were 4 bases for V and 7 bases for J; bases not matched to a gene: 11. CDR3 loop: CASSSTGQGMTEQYF. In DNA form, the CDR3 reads TGTGCCAGCAGCTCTACGGGACAGGGAATGACAGAGCAGTACTTC.

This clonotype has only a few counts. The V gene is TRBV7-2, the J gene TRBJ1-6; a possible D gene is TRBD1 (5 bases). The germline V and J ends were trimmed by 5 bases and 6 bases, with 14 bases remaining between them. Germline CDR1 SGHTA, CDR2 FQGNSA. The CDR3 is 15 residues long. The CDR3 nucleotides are TGTGCCAGCAGCCGGGGGAGGGTAGGTAATTCACCCCTCCACTTT. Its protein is CASSRGRVGNSPLHF.

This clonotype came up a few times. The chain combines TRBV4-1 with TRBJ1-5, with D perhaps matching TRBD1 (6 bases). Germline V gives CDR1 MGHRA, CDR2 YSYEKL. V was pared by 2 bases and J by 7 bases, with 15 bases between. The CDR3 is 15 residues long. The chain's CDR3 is CASSQTDRQGQPQHF. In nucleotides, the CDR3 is TGCGCCAGCAGCCAAACGGACCGGCAGGGGCAGCCCCAGCATTTT.

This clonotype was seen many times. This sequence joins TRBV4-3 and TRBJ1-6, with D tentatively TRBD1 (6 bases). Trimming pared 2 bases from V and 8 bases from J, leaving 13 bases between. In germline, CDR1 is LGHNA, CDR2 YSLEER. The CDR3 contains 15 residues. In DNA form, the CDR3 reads TGCGCCAGCAGCCAAATAAGAGGGGGGTATTCACCCCTCCACTTT. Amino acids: CASSQIRGGYSPLHF.

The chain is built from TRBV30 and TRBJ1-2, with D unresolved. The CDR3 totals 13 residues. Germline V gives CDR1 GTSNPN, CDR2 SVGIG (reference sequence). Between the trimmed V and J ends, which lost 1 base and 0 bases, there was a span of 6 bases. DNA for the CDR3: TGTGCCTGGAGTGAGGAAGCTAACTATGGCTACACCTTC. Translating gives CAWSEEANYGYTF. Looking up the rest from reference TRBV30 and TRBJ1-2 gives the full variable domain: SQTIHQWPATLVQPVGSPLSLECTVEGTSNPNLYWYRQAAGRGLQLLFYSVGIGQISSEVPQNLSASRPQDRQFILSSKKLLLSDSGFYLCAWSEEANYGYTFGSGTRLTVV.

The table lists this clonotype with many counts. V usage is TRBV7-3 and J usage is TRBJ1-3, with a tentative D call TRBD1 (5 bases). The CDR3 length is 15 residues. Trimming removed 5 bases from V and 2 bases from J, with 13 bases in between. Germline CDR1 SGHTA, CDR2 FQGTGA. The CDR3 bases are TGTGCCAGCAGCGCTCGGGGGGGACCTGGAAACACCATATATTTT. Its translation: CASSARGGPGNTIYF.

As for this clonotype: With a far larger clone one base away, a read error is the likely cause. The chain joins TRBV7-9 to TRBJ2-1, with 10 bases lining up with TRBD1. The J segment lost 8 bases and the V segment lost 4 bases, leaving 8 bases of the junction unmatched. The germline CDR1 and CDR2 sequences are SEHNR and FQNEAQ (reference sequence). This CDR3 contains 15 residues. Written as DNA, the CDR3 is TGTGCCAGCAGCTCGACCGGGACAGGGGCTTATGAGCAGTTCTTC. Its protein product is CASSSTGTGAYEQFF.